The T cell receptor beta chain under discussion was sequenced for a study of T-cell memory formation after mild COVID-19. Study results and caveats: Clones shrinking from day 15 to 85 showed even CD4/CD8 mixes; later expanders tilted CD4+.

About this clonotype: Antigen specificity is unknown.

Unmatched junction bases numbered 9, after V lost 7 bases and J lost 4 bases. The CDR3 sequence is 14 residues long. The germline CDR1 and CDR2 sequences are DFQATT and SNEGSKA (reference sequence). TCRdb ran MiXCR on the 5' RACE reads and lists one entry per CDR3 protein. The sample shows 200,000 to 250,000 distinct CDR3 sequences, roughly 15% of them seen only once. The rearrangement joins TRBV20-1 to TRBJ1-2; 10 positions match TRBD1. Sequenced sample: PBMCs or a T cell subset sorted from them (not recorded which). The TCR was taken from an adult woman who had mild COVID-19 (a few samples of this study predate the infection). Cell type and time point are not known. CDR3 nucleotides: TGCAGTGTTACCGGGACAGGGGATTTCTATGGCTACACCTTC. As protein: CSVTGTGDFYGYTF.